A selection of T cell receptor beta chains follows, all from one sample in a study of Graves' ophthalmopathy and Graves' hyperthyroidism. TCRdb redid the calling of the multiplex PCR reads with MiXCR, one entry per CDR3 protein. The sample carries 660,000 or so distinct CDR3 sequences, under 50% recorded once. The material sequenced was peripheral blood. Source of these receptors: an adult man with Graves' ophthalmopathy. CDR3s include the opening cysteine and the closing phenylalanine or tryptophan. A D gene is named only where the DNA matches it firmly. A row's size may be missing; if present it is once, few, many or a size class.

D | size | J | V | CDR3 | DNA
NA | few | TRBJ1-1 | TRBV12-3/TRBV12-4 | CASSPDRRPATNTEAFF | TGTGCCAGCAGTCCAGACAGGCGCCCCGCCACGAACACTGAAGCTTTCTTT
NA | once | TRBJ2-7 | TRBV19 | CASSITDMGGEQYF | TGTGCCAGTAGTATTACGGATATGGGGGGAGAGCAGTACTTC
NA | few | TRBJ2-7 | TRBV25-1 | CASSQVRTNYEQYF | TGTGCCAGCAGCCAAGTACGGACAAACTATGAGCAGTACTTC
NA | many | TRBJ1-5 | TRBV10-3 | CAISEVERGQPQHF | TGTGCCATCAGTGAAGTCGAGAGGGGCCAGCCCCAGCATTTT
NA | many | TRBJ1-5 | TRBV2 | CASSEGRYQPQHF | TGTGCCAGCAGTGAAGGCAGATATCAGCCCCAGCATTTT
NA | NA | TRBJ2-5 | TRBV12-3/TRBV12-4 | CASTGSVQKTQYF | TGTGCCAGCACCGGGAGTGTCCAAAAGACCCAGTACTTC
NA | NA | TRBJ2-5 | TRBV4-1 | CVSSQDETQYF | TGCGTCAGCAGCCAAGACGAGACCCAGTACTTC
NA | few | TRBJ1-2 | TRBV27 | CASSRTLGGESGYTF | TGTGCCAGCAGCCGGACCTTGGGTGGGGAGAGTGGCTACACCTTC
TRBD2 | NA | TRBJ2-5 | TRBV25-1 | CAQGLAGGSQETQYF | TGTGCACAGGGACTAGCGGGAGGGTCCCAAGAGACCCAGTACTTC
NA | many | TRBJ2-7 | TRBV15 | CATSRESSYEQYF | TGTGCCACCAGCAGAGAAAGTTCCTACGAGCAGTACTTC
NA | NA | TRBJ1-2 | TRBV5-1 | CASSFGEGYTF | TGCGCCAGCAGCTTCGGAGAGGGCTACACCTTC
TRBD1 | many | TRBJ1-2 | TRBV7-2 | CASSSGQGGYGYTF | TGTGCCAGCAGCTCTGGACAGGGCGGCTATGGCTACACCTTC
NA | many | TRBJ1-5 | TRBV7-6 | CASSSGARHNQPQHF | TGTGCCAGCAGCAGTGGGGCCAGGCACAATCAGCCCCAGCATTTT
NA | once | TRBJ2-7 | TRBV24-1 | CATSDPRTLHNEQYF | TGTGCCACCAGTGATCCACGGACCCTCCACAATGAGCAGTACTTC
NA | NA | TRBJ2-2 | TRBV20-1 | CSARARAGELFF | TGCAGTGCTAGAGCCAGAGCCGGGGAGCTGTTTTTT
TRBD1 | many | TRBJ2-5 | TRBV9 | CASSGTAETQYF | TGTGCCAGCAGTGGGACAGCTGAGACCCAGTACTTC
NA | once | TRBJ1-2 | TRBV6-5 | CASSYSRSRGTTSYGYTF | TGTGCCAGCAGTTACTCGAGGTCCAGGGGCACTACTTCATATGGCTACACCTTC
TRBD2 | NA | TRBJ2-7 | TRBV10-3 | CAISEPRLAGDNEQYF | TGTGCCATCAGTGAGCCAAGACTAGCGGGGGATAATGAGCAGTACTTC
TRBD1 | many | TRBJ1-4 | TRBV29-1 | CSAMGQDNEKLFF | TGCAGCGCCATGGGACAGGATAATGAAAAACTGTTTTTT
TRBD2 | many | TRBJ2-5 | TRBV7-7 | CASSWREGQLETQYF | TGTGCCAGCAGCTGGCGGGAGGGCCAACTGGAGACCCAGTACTTC